This TCR beta chain was observed in a study of T cells after yellow fever vaccination. About the research overall: SMART-Seq v4 Ultra Low Input served to prepare low-cell-number fractions.

With 3 bases removed from V and 4 bases from J, the gap between germline ends came to 7 bases. Germline CDR1 is SGDLS and CDR2 is YYNGEE. The CDR3 spans 12 residues. TCRdb re-analysed the 5' RACE reads in MiXCR, keeping a single row per CDR3 protein. The sample lists more than 350,000 distinct CDR3 sequences, roughly 12% seen once, with roughly 18% in the top ten. The chain links TRBV9 to TRBJ1-2; D possibly corresponds to TRBD1 (5 bases). Here the sequenced sample was PBMCs, taken on the day of the first yellow fever vaccination. The source is a man aged 18-30 years who received the YFV17D yellow fever vaccine. The CDR3 DNA follows: TGTGCCAGCAGCGACGACAGCTATGGCTACACCTTC. This codes for CASSDDSYGYTF.